This T cell receptor beta chain is drawn from a study of CD8 T cells in ankylosing spondylitis. TCRdb processed the 5' RACE reads anew with MiXCR; each CDR3 protein has one entry. The data hold around 130,000 distinct CDR3 sequences, with under 20% observed a single time. Study results and caveats: A motif of several highly homologous TCR beta variants was seen as apparently characteristic of ankylosing spondylitis blood.

This clonotype was observed many times. The antigen is undetermined. Germline CDR1 reads LGHNA; CDR2 reads YNFKEQ. V lost 0 bases to trimming and J lost 7 bases, with 19 bases between them. The CDR3 contains 16 residues. The specimen was blood, either unsorted or a sorted T cell fraction (not recorded which). This chain links TRBV4-2 with TRBJ2-7, with a weak D call TRBD1 (7 bases). This TCR came from a male donor with ankylosing spondylitis. The CDR3 sequence: CASSQEGGTAAEEQYF. The CDR3 bases are TGTGCCAGCAGCCAAGAAGGAGGGACAGCGGCGGAGGAGCAGTACTTC.